This T cell receptor (beta chain) comes out of a study of T cell responses to AZD1222 COVID-19 vaccine. Study-level findings and limits: Vaccine-related CD4 TCRs covered spike, predominating at 160-218 and 743-854. Seropositive status at baseline applied to only five or six AZD1222 recipients. The repertoires were collected only after the peak T cell response. In a largely white British group with more females than males, clonal diversity was possibly underestimated.

The protocol was immunoSEQ multiplex PCR, while the TCRdb copy is restricted to in-frame clones and leaves out a portion. The data contain some 90,000 clones, about 88% of them singletons. As concerns this clone: The antigen is undetermined.

The specimen comprised peripheral blood, sampled on day 0 of AZD1222 vaccination. The receptor was derived from an adult in good health.

This chain's CDR3 is CASSPTGQANYEQYF. CDR3 sequence (DNA): TGTGCCAGCAGCCCAACTGGGCAGGCCAATTACGAGCAGTACTTC. The chain joins TRBV5-5 to TRBJ2-7; D ambiguous. The ends were cut back, 4 bases at V and 4 bases at J, with 18 bases in the middle. CDR1 and CDR2 (germline): SGHKS, YYEKEE (reference sequence). The CDR3 spans 15 residues.